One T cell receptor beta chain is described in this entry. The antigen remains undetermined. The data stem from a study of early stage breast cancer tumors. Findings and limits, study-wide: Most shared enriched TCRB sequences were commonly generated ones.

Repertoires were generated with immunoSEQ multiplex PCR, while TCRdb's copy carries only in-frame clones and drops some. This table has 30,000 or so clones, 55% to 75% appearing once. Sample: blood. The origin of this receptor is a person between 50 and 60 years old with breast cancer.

In DNA form, the CDR3 reads TGTGCCAGCAGTGATTCCTTACTCGGCACAGATACGCAGTATTTT. Its protein is CASSDSLLGTDTQYF. The chain links TRBV6-4 to TRBJ2-3; the D is unclear. Germline values: CDR1 MRHNA, CDR2 SNTAGT. V lost 3 bases and J lost 1, with 11 bases in between. The CDR3 length is 15 residues.